This T cell receptor (beta chain) was captured in a study of PD-1 blockade in classical Hodgkin lymphoma. Each of the patients experienced relapse following autologous stem cell transplantation, and their brentuximab vedotin exposure differed. Study-level findings and limits: Baseline TCR diversity was reportedly lower in newly diagnosed patients than healthy donors. Complete responders' baseline diversity resembled that of newly diagnosed patients.

TCRdb's table, derived via immunoSEQ multiplex PCR, lists solely in-frame clones and lacks some. There are about 24,000 clones in the sample; approximately 70% occur only once, and 3% to 4% lies in the top ten. The V end was cut by 5 bases, the J end by 2 bases, with 13 bases between. CDR1 and CDR2 from the germline V gene are MNHEY and SMNVEV (reference sequence). The CDR3 is 15 residues long. As regards this clone: The antigen is undetermined.

The chain joins TRBV27 to TRBJ2-1; the D gene is possibly TRBD2 (5 bases). Source: peripheral blood mononuclear cells (PBMCs), taken at baseline. This TCR came from a human donor with classical Hodgkin lymphoma. The CDR3 region is CASSAREGPYNEQFF. CDR3 nucleotides: TGTGCCAGCAGTGCACGGGAAGGACCCTACAATGAGCAGTTCTTC.